Below, 22 T cell receptor beta chains from the same sample are listed, as sequenced in a study of blood T cell repertoires in COVID-19. Profiled with immunoSEQ multiplex PCR; TCRdb holds only in-frame clones, not every one. The data show tens of thousands of clones, about 85% seen once. Sequences were obtained from peripheral blood. All receptors derive from a woman in her forties or fifties with COVID-19, enrolled during active disease.

The rearrangement uses TRBV5-5 and TRBJ1-5; maybe TRBD1 (6 bases). This CDR3 is built from 15 residues. Trimming removed 0 bases from V and 4 bases from J, with 11 bases in between. CDR1 and CDR2 from the germline V gene are SGHKS and YYEKEE (reference sequence). The CDR3 region is CASSLEQGGNQPQHF. DNA for the CDR3: TGTGCCAGCAGCTTGGAACAGGGTGGGAATCAGCCCCAGCATTTT. The full variable domain, with the rest looked up from reference TRBV5-5 and TRBJ1-5, is DAGVTQSPTHLIKTRGQQVTLRCSPISGHKSVSWYQQVLGQGPQFIFQYYEKEERGRGNFPDRFSARQFPNYSSELNVNALLLGDSALYLCASSLEQGGNQPQHFGDGTRLSIL.

The CDR3 spells CASRPPGQAPYGYTF. The CDR3 DNA follows: TGTGCCAGCAGACCCCCGGGACAGGCACCTTATGGCTACACCTTC. The chain joins TRBV5-5 to TRBJ1-2, with 8 bases identical to TRBD1. With V trimmed by 5 bases and J by 5 bases, 11 bases remained unmatched. CDR1 and CDR2 from the germline V gene are SGHKS and YYEKEE (reference sequence). The CDR3 sequence is 15 residues long. Combining the CDR3 with reference TRBV5-5 and TRBJ1-2 gives the whole variable domain DAGVTQSPTHLIKTRGQQVTLRCSPISGHKSVSWYQQVLGQGPQFIFQYYEKEERGRGNFPDRFSARQFPNYSSELNVNALLLGDSALYLCASRPPGQAPYGYTFGSGTRLTVV.

This clone occurred once. J is TRBJ1-3 and V is TRBV28, with D tentatively TRBD1 (5 bases). V gave up 6 bases and J gave up 0 bases, with 9 bases separating them. Germline CDR1 reads MDHEN; CDR2 reads SYDVKM. The CDR3 totals 14 residues. The CDR3 is CASSPGLSGNTIYF. DNA for the CDR3: TGTGCCAGCAGCCCGGGACTCTCTGGAAACACCATATATTTT.

The chain recombines TRBV30 with TRBJ2-4; TRBD2 is a possible D gene (5 bases). Trimming shortened V by 3 bases and J by 1 base, and 19 bases separated the two germline ends. The length of the CDR3 is 17 residues. Germline CDR1 reads GTSNPN; CDR2 reads SVGIG (reference sequence). The CDR3 DNA sequence: TGTGCCTGGAGGAACCCCGTGAGGGTCCAGGCCAAAAACATTCAGTACTTC. Translating it yields CAWRNPVRVQAKNIQYF. Drawing the rest from reference TRBV30 and TRBJ2-4, the complete variable domain is SQTIHQWPATLVQPVGSPLSLECTVEGTSNPNLYWYRQAAGRGLQLLFYSVGIGQISSEVPQNLSASRPQDRQFILSSKKLLLSDSGFYLCAWRNPVRVQAKNIQYFGAGTRLSVL.

This chain links TRBV11-1 with TRBJ2-7, with D tentatively TRBD2 (5 bases). The V gene lost 8 bases and the J gene lost 0 bases, with 8 bases spanning the gap. Germline assignment: CDR1 SGHAT and CDR2 FQDESV (reference sequence). This CDR3 is 12 amino acids long. Here the CDR3 DNA reads TGTGCCAGCTCTCGGGGCTCCTACGAGCAGTACTTC. Amino acid sequence: CASSRGSYEQYF.

V and J are TRBV28 and TRBJ2-5, with D unresolved. V lost 9 bases, J lost 2 bases, and 7 bases lay in between. CDR3 size: 11 residues. Germline V gives CDR1 MDHEN, CDR2 SYDVKM. As DNA, the CDR3 is TGTGCCAGTACAGATCAAGAGACCCAGTACTTC. Protein sequence: CASTDQETQYF. The full variable domain, with the rest looked up from reference TRBV28 and TRBJ2-5, is DVKVTQSSRYLVKRTGEKVFLECVQDMDHENMFWYRQDPGLGLRLIYFSYDVKMKEKGDIPEGYSVSREKKERFSLILESASTNQTSMYLCASTDQETQYFGPGTRLLVL.

The rearrangement joins TRBV15 to TRBJ2-2; no firm D call. Germline CDR1 and CDR2: LNHNV and YYDKDF (reference sequence). V gave up 3 bases and J gave up 8 bases, with 10 bases separating them. The CDR3 is made up of 13 amino acids. The CDR3 DNA is TGTGCCACCAGCAGTCACCCCAGGGGGGAGCTGTTTTTT. It codes for CATSSHPRGELFF. The entire variable domain, with the rest obtained from reference TRBV15 and TRBJ2-2, is as follows: DAMVIQNPRYQVTQFGKPVTLSCSQTLNHNVMYWYQQKSSQAPKLLFHYYDKDFNNEADTPDNFQSRRPNTSFCFLDIRSPGLGDTAMYLCATSSHPRGELFFGEGSRLTVL.

J is TRBJ2-1 and V is TRBV30; 10 positions agree with TRBD2. The CDR3 covers 15 residues. CDR1 GTSNPN and CDR2 SVGIG come from the germline V gene (reference sequence). The V and J ends lost 3 bases and 6 bases, in that order; junction bases with no gene match: 8. CDR3 bases: TGTGCCTGGAGACTAGCGGGATCGAGGGGCAATGAGCAGTTCTTC. Translated: CAWRLAGSRGNEQFF.

The chain couples TRBV6-2 or TRBV6-3 to TRBJ2-1, with unresolved D. V lost 0 bases and J lost 7, with 16 bases in between. CDR1 MNHEY and CDR2 SVGEGT come from the germline V gene. The CDR3 runs to 16 residues. In DNA form, the CDR3 reads TGTGCCAGCAGTTACTCGAGTGACCCACCTAGGAATGAGCAGTTCTTC. Its translation is CASSYSSDPPRNEQFF.

The CDR3 DNA sequence: TGCGCCAGCAGCCGTAGCGGGACGGTTAATGAGCAGTTCTTC. This sequence encodes CASSRSGTVNEQFF. The chain combines TRBV5-1 with TRBJ2-1, with 8 bases aligning to TRBD2. This CDR3 spans 14 amino acids. Unmatched junction bases numbered 7, after V lost 4 bases and J lost 7 bases. CDR1 and CDR2 (germline): SGHRS, YFSETQ.

This chain links TRBV4-2 with TRBJ1-2; tentative D call: TRBD1 (5 bases). Germline V gene data show CDR1 as LGHNA and CDR2 as YNFKEQ. This CDR3 is 15 amino acids long. V gave up 1 base and J gave up 3 bases, with 12 bases separating them. For the CDR3, the DNA is TGTGCCAGCAGCCAAGCTACAGCGACAGACTATGGCTACACCTTC. It codes for CASSQATATDYGYTF.

This sequence joins TRBV29-1 and TRBJ2-1; weak D call: TRBD2 (5 bases). CDR1 and CDR2 (germline): SQVTM, ANQGSEA. The CDR3 contains 11 residues. Deletions cut 3 bases from V and 9 bases from J, with 9 bases between. As DNA, the CDR3 is TGCAGCGTTGAGGAAGCGGCTGAGCAGTTCTTC. Translating gives CSVEEAAEQFF.

The chain uses TRBV10-3 and TRBJ2-1; 10 bases are shared with TRBD2. CDR1 is ENHRY, CDR2 SYGVKD, per germline. Losses at the gene ends were 8 bases for V and 10 bases for J; bases not matched to a gene: 11. The CDR3 loop spans 14 amino acids. Written as DNA, the CDR3 is TGTGCCATCGGGCTAGCGGGAGCTCAGTCGGAGCAGTTCTTC. It encodes CAIGLAGAQSEQFF.

The V gene is TRBV27, the J gene TRBJ1-1; D unclear. Germline values: CDR1 MNHEY, CDR2 SMNVEV (reference sequence). The ends were cut back, 3 bases at V and 4 bases at J, with 15 bases in the middle. The CDR3 is made up of 15 amino acids. CDR3 in DNA: TGTGCCAGCAGTTTGAGGTCGTTAACGGGCACTGAAGCTTTCTTT. This codes for CASSLRSLTGTEAFF.

This chain connects TRBV5-1 to TRBJ1-2; TRBD1 matches 9 bases. Trimming removed 3 bases from V and 10 bases from J; junction bases left unmatched: 7. There are 13 residues in the CDR3. CDR1 and CDR2 from the germline V gene are SGHRS and YFSETQ. The CDR3 DNA sequence: TGCGCCAGCAGCTCCGGGACAGGGTTGGACTACACCTTC. Translated: CASSSGTGLDYTF.

The V call is TRBV4-1, the J call TRBJ2-3; possibly TRBD1 for D (5 bases). CDR3 size: 16 residues. Germline-derived CDR1 and CDR2 are MGHRA and YSYEKL. With 1 base removed from V and 2 bases from J, the gap between germline ends came to 13 bases. The CDR3 loop reads CASSQGGWAITDTQYF. CDR3 DNA sequence: TGCGCCAGCAGCCAAGGGGGCTGGGCTATCACAGATACGCAGTATTTT.

The chain couples TRBV5-4 to TRBJ1-5; 7 bases are shared with TRBD1. The J segment lost 3 bases and the V segment lost 4 bases, leaving 4 bases of the junction unmatched. The CDR3 totals 14 residues. Germline lookup yields CDR1 SGHNT and CDR2 YYREEE (reference sequence). In nucleotides, the CDR3 is TGTGCCAGCAGCCCGGACAGGATCAATCAGCCCCAGCATTTT. This gives the protein CASSPDRINQPQHF.

The chain couples TRBV28 to TRBJ1-2; TRBD1 is a possible D gene (6 bases). Trimming cost V 2 bases and J 5 bases, with 12 bases left between them. The CDR3 totals 14 residues. CDR1 is MDHEN and CDR2 is SYDVKM in the germline V gene. The CDR3: CASSLAGAGYGYTF. For the CDR3, the DNA is TGTGCCAGCAGTTTAGCGGGGGCCGGTTATGGCTACACCTTC.

V and J are TRBV24-1 and TRBJ2-2, with 7 nucleotides matching TRBD1. Germline V lookup: CDR1 KGHDR, CDR2 SFDVKD. The CDR3 contains 15 residues. The trim removed 3 bases at V and 0 bases at J, leaving 0 bases unmatched. CDR3 sequence: CATSDDRANTGELFF. CDR3 DNA: TGTGCCACCAGTGATGACAGGGCGAACACCGGGGAGCTGTTTTTT.

The V and J genes are TRBV6-5 and TRBJ1-6; D gene unclear. V was trimmed by 5 bases and J by 7 bases, leaving 15 bases between them. This CDR3 spans 15 amino acids. Germline lookup yields CDR1 MNHEY and CDR2 SVGAGI. This chain's CDR3 is CASSSKRETNSPLHF. Here the CDR3 DNA reads TGTGCCAGCAGTAGTAAACGGGAGACGAATTCACCCCTCCACTTT.

The rearrangement links TRBV27 to TRBJ2-7; 8 bases align to TRBD1. CDR1 is MNHEY and CDR2 is SMNVEV in the germline V gene (reference sequence). With 5 bases clipped from V and 6 bases from J, the junction kept 9 bases outside the gene matches. The CDR3 loop spans 14 amino acids. The CDR3: CASSLWTGQSEQYF. CDR3 coding DNA: TGTGCCAGCAGTCTTTGGACAGGGCAATCCGAGCAGTACTTC.

The chain has TRBV6-5 and TRBJ2-7; D unresolved. V dropped 7 bases and J dropped 0 bases, with 13 bases sitting between them. CDR3 length: 14 amino acids. The germline gives CDR1 MNHEY, CDR2 SVGAGI. The CDR3, as DNA: TGTGCCAGCACCCCGGCCCGGAGCTCCTACGAGCAGTACTTC. Protein: CASTPARSSYEQYF.